This T cell receptor (beta chain) was retrieved from a study of OX40 agonist ivuxolimab in advanced cancers. Study details: A male proportion of about 80% was recorded, with mean age approximately 57 years and range 23 to 79. Findings and caveats of the study: In the 0.1 to 3.0 mg/kg range, CD4+ and CD8+ blood T cells had expanded clonally by week 6. Low normalized T-cell clonal expansion also characterized some of the nonresponders.

Details on this clone: Its antigen remains unknown.

Only in-frame clones appear in the TCRdb table, and some are missing; sequencing was by immunoSEQ multiplex PCR. The data hold some 90,000 clones, with roughly 88% observed a single time. The germline gives CDR1 SGHAT, CDR2 FQNNGV. This CDR3 is built from 15 residues. The junction had 9 bases not matched to a gene; V was cut back by 10 bases and J by 5 bases. This clonotype was sampled from an adult with an advanced solid tumor such as melanoma, head and neck, liver or kidney cancer. The source material was CD4+ or CD8+ T cells sorted from blood, sampled in a trial of the OX40 agonist ivuxolimab. The genes are TRBV11-2 and TRBJ2-2; 11 nucleotides align to TRBD2. The CDR3 region is CATRKTSGSTGELFF. The CDR3 DNA reads TGTGCCACCCGAAAAACTAGCGGGAGTACCGGGGAGCTGTTTTTT.